Listed below are T cell receptor beta chains from one sample, sequenced in a study of T cells in localized non-small cell lung cancer. Here immunoSEQ multiplex PCR was the method, and the copy in TCRdb shows in-frame clones only, minus some. The table has over 45,000 clones, about 87% seen once. The source material was peripheral blood, sampled before any cancer treatment. The receptors shown here come from a man aged 35 to 69 with stage I squamous cell lung carcinoma. CDR3s include the opening cysteine and the closing phenylalanine or tryptophan. Each record gives: J gene, D gene, clone size, V gene, CDR3 protein, CDR3 DNA. D genes are given only for firm matches. Clone size is shown for a subset of rows, as once, few, many or a class of expanded clone.

j_gene: TRBJ2-7; d_gene: TRBD2; abundance: .; v_gene: TRBV7-2; CDR3aa: CASSPLTSGSEQYF; CDR3nt: TGTGCCAGCAGCCCCCTAACTAGCGGTTCCGAGCAGTACTTC
j_gene: TRBJ2-1; d_gene: .; abundance: .; v_gene: TRBV5-1; CDR3aa: CASSTDGGRSYNEQFF; CDR3nt: TGCGCCAGCAGCACGGACGGGGGCAGGTCCTACAATGAGCAGTTCTTC
j_gene: TRBJ2-1; d_gene: .; abundance: .; v_gene: TRBV7-9; CDR3aa: CASDGASYNEQFF; CDR3nt: TGTGCCAGCGACGGCGCCTCCTACAATGAGCAGTTCTTC
j_gene: TRBJ2-1; d_gene: .; abundance: .; v_gene: TRBV2; CDR3aa: CARQGSSYNEQFF; CDR3nt: TGTGCCAGACAGGGAAGCTCCTACAATGAGCAGTTCTTC
j_gene: TRBJ2-1; d_gene: TRBD2; abundance: .; v_gene: TRBV7-3; CDR3aa: CASSSRTSSNEQFF; CDR3nt: TGTGCCAGCAGCTCCCGGACTAGTTCAAATGAGCAGTTCTTC
j_gene: TRBJ2-2; d_gene: TRBD2; abundance: .; v_gene: TRBV18; CDR3aa: CASSRTSVPTGELFF; CDR3nt: TGTGCCAGCTCGCGGACTAGCGTGCCCACCGGGGAGCTGTTTTTT
j_gene: TRBJ1-2; d_gene: .; abundance: .; v_gene: TRBV5-1; CDR3aa: CASSLSSQGSGYTF; CDR3nt: TGCGCCAGCAGCTTGAGTAGTCAGGGCAGTGGCTACACCTTC
j_gene: TRBJ2-2; d_gene: .; abundance: .; v_gene: TRBV7-7; CDR3aa: CASSILATTGELFF; CDR3nt: TGTGCTAGCAGCATATTGGCCACCACCGGGGAGCTGTTTTTT
j_gene: TRBJ1-1; d_gene: .; abundance: .; v_gene: TRBV4-2; CDR3aa: CASSQASGGRTEAFF; CDR3nt: TGTGCCAGCAGCCAAGCGTCCGGGGGGCGGACTGAAGCTTTCTTT
j_gene: TRBJ1-3; d_gene: .; abundance: .; v_gene: TRBV2; CDR3aa: CASIRSVNGDTIYF; CDR3nt: TGTGCCAGCATCCGTTCCGTAAATGGGGACACCATATATTTT
j_gene: TRBJ1-1; d_gene: .; abundance: .; v_gene: TRBV4-2; CDR3aa: CASSQGQGLNTEAFF; CDR3nt: TGTGCCAGCAGCCAAGGGCAGGGCCTTAACACTGAAGCTTTCTTT
j_gene: TRBJ1-2; d_gene: .; abundance: .; v_gene: TRBV5-1; CDR3aa: CASSPRQANYGYTF; CDR3nt: TGCGCCAGCAGCCCAAGACAGGCTAACTATGGCTACACCTTC
j_gene: TRBJ2-1; d_gene: .; abundance: .; v_gene: TRBV11-2; CDR3aa: CASSLGRSGHEQFF; CDR3nt: TGTGCCAGCAGCTTAGGCAGATCAGGCCATGAGCAGTTCTTC
j_gene: TRBJ2-7; d_gene: TRBD1; abundance: .; v_gene: TRBV10-1; CDR3aa: CASSRSSGTGKEQYF; CDR3nt: TGCGCCAGCAGCCGTTCCTCCGGGACAGGGAAAGAGCAGTACTTC
j_gene: TRBJ2-5; d_gene: .; abundance: .; v_gene: TRBV29-1; CDR3aa: CSVHVQETQYF; CDR3nt: TGCAGCGTTCATGTACAAGAGACCCAGTACTTC
j_gene: TRBJ2-7; d_gene: .; abundance: .; v_gene: TRBV5-1; CDR3aa: CASSWAGSYEQYF; CDR3nt: TGCGCCAGCAGCTGGGCAGGTTCCTACGAGCAGTACTTC
j_gene: TRBJ1-5; d_gene: .; abundance: .; v_gene: TRBV6-1; CDR3aa: CASSVGVNQPQHF; CDR3nt: TGTGCCTCCTCCGTCGGTGTCAATCAGCCCCAGCATTTT
j_gene: TRBJ2-2; d_gene: .; abundance: .; v_gene: TRBV2; CDR3aa: CASAIRQDGELFF; CDR3nt: TGTGCCAGCGCAATCAGGCAGGACGGGGAGCTGTTTTTT
j_gene: TRBJ2-5; d_gene: .; abundance: .; v_gene: TRBV20-1; CDR3aa: CSAREVETQYF; CDR3nt: TGCAGTGCTAGAGAGGTAGAGACCCAGTACTTC
j_gene: TRBJ2-1; d_gene: TRBD2; abundance: .; v_gene: TRBV7-7; CDR3aa: CASSLVLAGDSYNEQFF; CDR3nt: TGTGCTAGCAGCTTAGTCTTGGCGGGGGACTCCTACAATGAGCAGTTCTTC
j_gene: TRBJ2-2; d_gene: .; abundance: .; v_gene: TRBV19; CDR3aa: CASSIGTNTGELFF; CDR3nt: TGTGCCAGTAGTATAGGAACGAACACCGGGGAGCTGTTTTTT
j_gene: TRBJ2-3; d_gene: .; abundance: .; v_gene: TRBV9; CDR3aa: CASSDSRSSTDTQYF; CDR3nt: TGTGCCAGCAGTGATAGCAGGTCTAGCACAGATACGCAGTATTTT
j_gene: TRBJ2-3; d_gene: TRBD2; abundance: once; v_gene: TRBV4-2; CDR3aa: CASSPLAGEDGTDTQYF; CDR3nt: TGTGCCAGCAGCCCTCTAGCGGGAGAGGATGGAACAGATACGCAGTATTTT
j_gene: TRBJ2-2; d_gene: .; abundance: .; v_gene: TRBV2; CDR3aa: CASSLESNTGELFF; CDR3nt: TGTGCCAGCAGTTTAGAATCGAACACCGGGGAGCTGTTTTTT
j_gene: TRBJ2-3; d_gene: .; abundance: .; v_gene: TRBV11-2; CDR3aa: CASSLDPRDTQYF; CDR3nt: TGTGCCAGCAGCTTAGATCCGAGGGATACGCAGTATTTT
j_gene: TRBJ1-4; d_gene: .; abundance: .; v_gene: TRBV5-1; CDR3aa: CASSFSITTNEKLFF; CDR3nt: TGCGCCAGCAGCTTCTCGATTACAACTAATGAAAAACTGTTTTTT
j_gene: TRBJ2-7; d_gene: .; abundance: .; v_gene: TRBV6-4; CDR3aa: CASSQQVGESYEQYF; CDR3nt: TGTGCCAGCAGCCAACAAGTTGGTGAATCCTACGAGCAGTACTTC
j_gene: TRBJ1-1; d_gene: .; abundance: .; v_gene: TRBV6-4; CDR3aa: CASSDSGAKNTEAFF; CDR3nt: TGTGCCAGCAGTGACTCGGGAGCCAAGAACACTGAAGCTTTCTTT
j_gene: TRBJ2-2; d_gene: TRBD2; abundance: .; v_gene: TRBV18; CDR3aa: CASSPAGAGGIGELFF; CDR3nt: TGTGCCAGCTCACCGGCCGGGGCGGGAGGCATCGGGGAGCTGTTTTTT
j_gene: TRBJ2-7; d_gene: TRBD1; abundance: .; v_gene: TRBV7-9; CDR3aa: CASSSGQPSYEQYF; CDR3nt: TGTGCCAGCAGCTCGGGACAGCCTTCCTACGAGCAGTACTTC
j_gene: TRBJ1-5; d_gene: TRBD1; abundance: .; v_gene: TRBV29-1; CDR3aa: CSVGAGGNQPQHF; CDR3nt: TGCAGCGTTGGAGCAGGGGGAAATCAGCCCCAGCATTTT
j_gene: TRBJ1-5; d_gene: .; abundance: .; v_gene: TRBV7-9; CDR3aa: CASDMYGADSNQPQHF; CDR3nt: TGTGCCAGCGACATGTACGGGGCAGATAGCAATCAGCCCCAGCATTTT
j_gene: TRBJ1-5; d_gene: .; abundance: .; v_gene: TRBV5-5; CDR3aa: CASSLTTPQPQHF; CDR3nt: TGTGCCAGCAGCCTCACGACCCCTCAGCCCCAGCATTTT